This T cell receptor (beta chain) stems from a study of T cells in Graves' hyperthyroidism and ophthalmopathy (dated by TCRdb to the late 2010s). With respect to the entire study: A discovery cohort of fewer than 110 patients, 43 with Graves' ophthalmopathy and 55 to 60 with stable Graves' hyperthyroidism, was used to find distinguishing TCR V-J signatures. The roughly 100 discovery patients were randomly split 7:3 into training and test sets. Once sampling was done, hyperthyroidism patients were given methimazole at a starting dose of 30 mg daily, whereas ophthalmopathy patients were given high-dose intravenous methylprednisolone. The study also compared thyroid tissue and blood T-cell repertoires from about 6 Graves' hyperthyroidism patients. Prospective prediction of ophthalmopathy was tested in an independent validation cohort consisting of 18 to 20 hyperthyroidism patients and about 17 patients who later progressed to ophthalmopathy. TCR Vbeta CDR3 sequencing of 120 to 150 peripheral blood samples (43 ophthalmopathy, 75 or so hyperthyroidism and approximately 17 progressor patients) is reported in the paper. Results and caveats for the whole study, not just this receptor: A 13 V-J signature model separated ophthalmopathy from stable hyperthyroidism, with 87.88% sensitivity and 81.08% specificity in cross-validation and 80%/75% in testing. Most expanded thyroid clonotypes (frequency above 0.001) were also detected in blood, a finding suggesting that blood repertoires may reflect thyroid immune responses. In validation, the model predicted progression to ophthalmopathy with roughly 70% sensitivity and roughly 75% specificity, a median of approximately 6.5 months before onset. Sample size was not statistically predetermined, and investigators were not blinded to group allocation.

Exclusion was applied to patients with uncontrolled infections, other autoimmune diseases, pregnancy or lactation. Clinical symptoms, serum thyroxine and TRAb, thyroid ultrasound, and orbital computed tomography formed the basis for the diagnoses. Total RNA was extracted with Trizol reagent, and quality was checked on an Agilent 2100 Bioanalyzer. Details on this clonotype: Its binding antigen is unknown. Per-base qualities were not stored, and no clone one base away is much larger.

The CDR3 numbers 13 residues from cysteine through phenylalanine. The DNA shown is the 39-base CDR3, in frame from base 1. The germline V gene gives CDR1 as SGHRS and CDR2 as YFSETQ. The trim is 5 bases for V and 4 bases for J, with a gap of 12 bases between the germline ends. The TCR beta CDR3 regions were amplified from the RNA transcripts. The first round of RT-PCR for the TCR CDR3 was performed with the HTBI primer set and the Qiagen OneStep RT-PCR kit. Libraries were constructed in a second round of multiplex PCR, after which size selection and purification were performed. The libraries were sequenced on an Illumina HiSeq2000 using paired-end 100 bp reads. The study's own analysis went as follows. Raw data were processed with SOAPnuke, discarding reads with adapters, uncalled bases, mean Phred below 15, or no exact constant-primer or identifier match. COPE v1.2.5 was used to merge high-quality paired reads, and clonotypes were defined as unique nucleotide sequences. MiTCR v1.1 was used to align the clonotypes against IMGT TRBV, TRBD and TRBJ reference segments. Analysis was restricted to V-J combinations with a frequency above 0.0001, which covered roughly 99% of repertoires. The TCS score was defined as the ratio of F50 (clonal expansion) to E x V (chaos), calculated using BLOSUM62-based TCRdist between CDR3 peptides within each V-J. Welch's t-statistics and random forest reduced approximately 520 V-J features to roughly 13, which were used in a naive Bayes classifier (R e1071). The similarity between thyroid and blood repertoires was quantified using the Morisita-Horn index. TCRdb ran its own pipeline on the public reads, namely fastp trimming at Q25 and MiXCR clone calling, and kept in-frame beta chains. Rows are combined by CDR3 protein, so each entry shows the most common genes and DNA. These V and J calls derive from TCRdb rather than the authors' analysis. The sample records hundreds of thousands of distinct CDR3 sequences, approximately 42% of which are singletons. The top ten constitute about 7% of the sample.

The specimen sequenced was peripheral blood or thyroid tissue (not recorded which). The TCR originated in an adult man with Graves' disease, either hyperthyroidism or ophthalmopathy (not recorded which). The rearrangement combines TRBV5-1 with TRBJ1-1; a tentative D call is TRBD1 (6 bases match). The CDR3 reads CASSSGVFTEAFF. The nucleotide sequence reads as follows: TGCGCCAGCAGTTCAGGGGTTTTCACTGAAGCTTTCTTT.